This paragraph covers one T cell receptor beta chain sequence. Its binding antigen is unknown. Base quality data are lacking; no much larger clone is found one base away. This record comes from a study of blood T cell repertoires in COVID-19 (dated by TCRdb to about 2020). Context from the whole study: Samples from collaborators originated in the United States, Italy and Spain and spanned both the acute and convalescent phases of COVID-19. The prospective study material was composed of cDNA or gDNA derived from T cells, B-cell-depleted T cells, or PBMCs. Deeply sampled blood TCRbeta repertoires from subjects exposed to, actively infected with, or recovered from COVID-19 were included in the dataset. A freely available public database, intended as a resource for researchers studying the immune response to SARS-CoV-2, is where the repertoires were released. Samples came from the ongoing ImmuneRACE study (first 160 participants) plus 1,254 subjects from 6 global collaborators. A de-identified subject ID, COVID-19 status, age in years and sex were almost always included in the sample metadata. Where available, HLA class I and class II types were obtained from metadata supplied by the sample provider rather than from assay-based typing.

The CDR3 contains 14 residues, cysteine and phenylalanine counted. The sequence is cut down to CDR3 DNA, 42 bases in frame from base 1. V loses 4 bases of germline sequence and J loses 3 bases, and the interval between the two ends is 13 bases. In the germline V gene, CDR1 corresponds to SGHTS and CDR2 to YDEGEE. Each collaborating institution followed its own protocols to collect whole blood in K2EDTA tubes. For TCRbeta analysis, collaborator samples were shipped as frozen whole blood, as isolated PBMCs, or as DNA extracted from either sample type. The immunoSEQ Assay, a bias-controlled multiplex PCR, was used to amplify TCRbeta CDR3 regions from genomic DNA. The paper's processing steps were these. Nucleated cell counts per sample were estimated from amplification of reference gene primers within the assay. Sequence reads were collapsed and filtered to measure the absolute abundance of every unique TCRbeta CDR3 rearrangement. For each sample, productive Simpson clonality was calculated as the square root of Simpson's diversity index over productive rearrangements. TCRdb mirrors the immuneACCESS table, restricted to in-frame sequences. Some clones are absent from its copies; in checked studies, under half trace to an unresolved V gene, and the reason for the others is unknown. The D gene and trimming were derived from the DNA, and the V and J assignments and clone size from that table. A total of tens of thousands of clones appear in this sample, more than 75% of them only once. Approximately 4.8% of the sample belongs to the ten largest clones.

Broader findings and caveats from the paper: The quantity of clinical and demographic metadata differed by source and by participant and was supplied without curation.

The chain joins TRBV5-8 to TRBJ2-5; a tentative D call is TRBD1 (5 bases match). This receptor was taken from a woman older than 75 with active COVID-19. Sequenced: peripheral blood. The CDR3 has the sequence CASSPNRKEETQYF. The DNA reads TGTGCCAGCAGCCCTAACAGGAAGGAAGAGACCCAGTACTTC. The full variable domain, with segments outside the CDR3 supplied by the reference TRBV5-8 and TRBJ2-5 proteins, appears as EAGVTQSPTHLIKTRGQQATLRCSPISGHTSVYWYQQALGLGLQFLLWYDEGEERNRGNFPPRFSGRQFPNYSSELNVNALELEDSALYLCASSPNRKEETQYFGPGTRLLVL.